Listed below are T cell receptor beta chains from one sample, sequenced in a study of metastatic and nonmetastatic thyroid tumors. TCRdb reprocessed the PCR reads via MiXCR. The sample records approximately 25,000 clones, more than 25% being singletons. The material sequenced was blood. The source of these receptors is a male donor with papillary thyroid cancer or a benign thyroid nodule (not recorded which). Some clones in this sample may be carry-over from other donors' samples. CDR3s include the opening cysteine and the closing phenylalanine or tryptophan. D genes are given only for firm matches. Clone size, where shown, is once, few, many, or a class for clones that have expanded.

v_call	d_call	j_call	clone_size	cdr3_aa	cdr3_nt
TRBV27	.	TRBJ2-7	.	CASSPCGNSFRSYEQDF	TGTGCCAGCAGCCCATGTGGGAACAGCTTCAGATCCTACGAGCAGGACTTC
TRBV30	TRBD1	TRBJ2-7	.	CAWSVQGANEQYF	TGTGCCTGGAGTGTACAGGGGGCGAACGAGCAGTACTTC
TRBV7-2	.	TRBJ2-3	.	CASSFNPATDTQYF	TGTGCCAGCAGCTTTAACCCCGCCACAGATACGCAGTATTTT
TRBV20-1	.	TRBJ2-7	.	CSASNPAEGSSYEQYF	TGCAGTGCTAGTAACCCAGCGGAGGGGAGCTCCTACGAGCAGTACTTC
TRBV18	.	TRBJ2-3	many	CASSPTSDTQYF	TGTGCCAGCTCTCCGACTTCAGATACGCAGTATTTT
TRBV4-1	.	TRBJ2-3	.	CASSQPKVWTIGTLDTQYF	TGCGCCAGCAGCCAACCCAAGGTATGGACTATCGGGACGTTGGATACGCAGTATTTT
TRBV5-1	TRBD1	TRBJ1-1	.	CASSSGGDNSLQRGTEAFF	TGCGCCAGCAGCTCAGGGGGGGACAACAGTTTGCAGAGAGGGACTGAAGCTTTCTTT
TRBV6-1	.	TRBJ1-5	many	CAEGSSGLNQPQHF	TGTGCCGAAGGGTCATCGGGTCTAAATCAGCCCCAGCATTTT
TRBV5-6	TRBD1	TRBJ2-1	many	CASSFPDRAGEQFF	TGTGCCAGCAGCTTTCCGGACAGGGCTGGAGAGCAGTTCTTC
TRBV11-3	.	TRBJ1-2	.	CASSPGTRDGYTF	TGTGCCAGCAGCCCCGGGACACGCGATGGCTACACCTTC
TRBV10-1	.	TRBJ2-1	many	CASSRDLGNEQFF	TGCGCCAGCAGCAGGGACCTTGGAAATGAGCAGTTCTTC
TRBV11-3	TRBD2	TRBJ2-7	.	CASSREASGGDYEQYF	TGTGCCAGCAGTAGGGAGGCGAGCGGGGGGGACTACGAGCAGTACTTC
TRBV2	.	TRBJ2-1	many	CASKRDEHNEQFF	TGTGCCAGCAAACGGGATGAACACAATGAGCAGTTCTTC